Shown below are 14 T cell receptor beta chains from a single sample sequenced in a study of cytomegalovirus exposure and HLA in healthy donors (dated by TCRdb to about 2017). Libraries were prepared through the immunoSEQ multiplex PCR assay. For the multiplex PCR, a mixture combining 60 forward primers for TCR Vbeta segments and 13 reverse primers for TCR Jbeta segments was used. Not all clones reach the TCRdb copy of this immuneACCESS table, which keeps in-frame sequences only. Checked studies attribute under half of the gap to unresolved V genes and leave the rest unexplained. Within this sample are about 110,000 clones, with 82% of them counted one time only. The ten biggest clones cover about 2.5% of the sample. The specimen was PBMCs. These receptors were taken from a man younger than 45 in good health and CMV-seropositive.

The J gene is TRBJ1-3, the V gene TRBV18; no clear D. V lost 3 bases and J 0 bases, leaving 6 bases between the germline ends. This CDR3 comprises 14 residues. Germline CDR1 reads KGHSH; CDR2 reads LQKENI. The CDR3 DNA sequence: TGTGCCAGCTCACCGCAGAACTCTGGAAACACCATATATTTT. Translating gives CASSPQNSGNTIYF.

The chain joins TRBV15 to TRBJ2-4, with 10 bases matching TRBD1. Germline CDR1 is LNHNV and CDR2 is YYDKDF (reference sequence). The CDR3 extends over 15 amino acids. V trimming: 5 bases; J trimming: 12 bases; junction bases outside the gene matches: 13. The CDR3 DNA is TGTGCCACCAGCTTTCAAAGGGACAGGGGCGACAGTCAGTACTTC. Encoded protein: CATSFQRDRGDSQYF.

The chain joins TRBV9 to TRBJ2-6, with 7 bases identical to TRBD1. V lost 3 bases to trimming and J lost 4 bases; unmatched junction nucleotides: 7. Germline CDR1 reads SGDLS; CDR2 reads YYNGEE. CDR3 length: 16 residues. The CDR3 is CASSGATGEGANVLTF. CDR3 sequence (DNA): TGTGCCAGCAGCGGGGCCACAGGGGAAGGGGCCAACGTCCTGACTTTC.

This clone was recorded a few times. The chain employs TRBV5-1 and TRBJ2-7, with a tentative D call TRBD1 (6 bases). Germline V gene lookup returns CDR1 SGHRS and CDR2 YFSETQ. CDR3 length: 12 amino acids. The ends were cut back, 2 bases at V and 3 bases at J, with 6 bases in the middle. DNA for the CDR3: TGCGCCAGCAGCTTACAGGGCTACGAGCAGTACTTC. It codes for CASSLQGYEQYF.

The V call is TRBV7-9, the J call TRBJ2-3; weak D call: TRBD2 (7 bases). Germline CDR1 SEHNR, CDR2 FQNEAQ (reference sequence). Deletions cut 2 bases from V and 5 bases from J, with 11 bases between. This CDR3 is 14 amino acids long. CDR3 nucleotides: TGTGCCAGCAGCTTAACGGGGGGCCAAGATACGCAGTATTTT. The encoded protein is CASSLTGGQDTQYF.

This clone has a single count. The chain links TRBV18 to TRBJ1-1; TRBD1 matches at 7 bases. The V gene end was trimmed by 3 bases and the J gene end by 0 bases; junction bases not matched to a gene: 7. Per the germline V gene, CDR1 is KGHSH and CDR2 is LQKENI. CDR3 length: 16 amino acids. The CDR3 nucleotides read TGTGCCAGCTCACCGTGGGACAGCGTGATGAACACTGAAGCTTTCTTT. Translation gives CASSPWDSVMNTEAFF.

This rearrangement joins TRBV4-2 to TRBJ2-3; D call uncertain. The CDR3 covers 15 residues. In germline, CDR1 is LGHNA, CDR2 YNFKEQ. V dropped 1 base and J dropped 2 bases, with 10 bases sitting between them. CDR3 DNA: TGTGCCAGCAGCCAAGTTCCTAGTCCCACAGATACGCAGTATTTT. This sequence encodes CASSQVPSPTDTQYF.

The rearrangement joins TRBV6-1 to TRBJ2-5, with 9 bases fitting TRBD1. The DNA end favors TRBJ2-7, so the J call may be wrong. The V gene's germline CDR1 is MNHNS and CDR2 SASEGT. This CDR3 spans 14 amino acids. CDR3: CASRSGTGTYEQYF. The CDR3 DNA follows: TGTGCCAGCAGGTCCGGGACAGGGACCTACGAGCAGTACTTC.

The CDR3 DNA is TGCGCCAGCAGAGTAGGACGGGAAACCTACGAGCAGTACTTC. This encodes CASRVGRETYEQYF. The rearrangement joins TRBV5-1 to TRBJ2-7; tentatively, D is TRBD2 (5 bases). CDR3 length equals 14 residues. Trimming removed 5 bases from V and 2 bases from J, with 14 bases in between. CDR1 SGHRS and CDR2 YFSETQ come from the germline V gene.

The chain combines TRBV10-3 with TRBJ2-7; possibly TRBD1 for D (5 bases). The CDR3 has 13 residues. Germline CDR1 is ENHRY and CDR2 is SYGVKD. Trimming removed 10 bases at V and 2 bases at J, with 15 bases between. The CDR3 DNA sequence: TGTGCCACAGGGTCCGACAGCACCTACGAGCAGTACTTC. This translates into CATGSDSTYEQYF.

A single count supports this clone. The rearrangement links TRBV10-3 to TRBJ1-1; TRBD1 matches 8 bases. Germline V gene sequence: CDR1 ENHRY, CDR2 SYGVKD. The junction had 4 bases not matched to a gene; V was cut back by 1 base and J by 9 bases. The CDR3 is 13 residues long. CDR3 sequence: CAISELRTGQAFF. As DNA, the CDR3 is TGTGCCATCAGTGAGTTGAGGACAGGGCAAGCTTTCTTT.

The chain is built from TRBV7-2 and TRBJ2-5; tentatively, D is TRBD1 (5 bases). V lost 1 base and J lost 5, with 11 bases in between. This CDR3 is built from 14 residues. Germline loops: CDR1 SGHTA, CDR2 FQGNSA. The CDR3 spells CASSLGAGRETQYF. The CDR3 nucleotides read TGTGCCAGCAGCTTAGGCGCAGGGCGGGAGACCCAGTACTTC.

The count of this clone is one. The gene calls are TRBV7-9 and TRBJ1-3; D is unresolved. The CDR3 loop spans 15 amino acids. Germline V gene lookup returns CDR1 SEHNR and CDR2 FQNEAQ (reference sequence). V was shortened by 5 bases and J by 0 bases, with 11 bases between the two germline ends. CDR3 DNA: TGTGCCAGCAGCCGGGGTTTCTTCTCTGGAAACACCATATATTTT. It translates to CASSRGFFSGNTIYF.

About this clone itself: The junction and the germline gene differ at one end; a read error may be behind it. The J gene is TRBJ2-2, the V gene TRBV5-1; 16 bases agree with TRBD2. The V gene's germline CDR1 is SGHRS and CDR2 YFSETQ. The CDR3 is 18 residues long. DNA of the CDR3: TGCGCCGGCAGCGCGGGACTAGCGGGGGGGCCGCGCACCGGGGAGCTGTTTTTT. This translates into CAGSAGLAGGPRTGELFF.